The 2 T cell receptor beta chains given below trace back to one sample, sequenced in a study of T cell responses to AZD1222 COVID-19 vaccine. The data were produced by immunoSEQ multiplex PCR, yet TCRdb's version contains in-frame clones alone and is incomplete. The data hold approximately 120,000 clones, with 88% observed a single time. Sequencing used peripheral blood, obtained on day 0 of AZD1222 vaccination. Receptor source: an adult in good health.

The chain combines TRBV7-9 with TRBJ1-1; TRBD1 might be the D (6 bases). CDR3 length: 14 amino acids. CDR1 is SEHNR, CDR2 FQNEAQ, per germline (reference sequence). V lost 5 bases, J lost 5 bases, and 15 bases lay in between. For the CDR3, the DNA is TGTGCCAGCAGCGCTCAGACAGGAAGGACTGAAGCTTTCTTT. Translating gives CASSAQTGRTEAFF.

The rearrangement links TRBV24-1 to TRBJ2-5; 8 bases are shared with TRBD2. Germline V lookup: CDR1 KGHDR, CDR2 SFDVKD. After removal of 3 bases from V and 5 bases from J, the junction contained 4 bases not matched to a gene. The CDR3 consists of 14 residues. This CDR3 reads CATSDTGGRETQYF. In DNA, the CDR3 is TGTGCCACCAGTGATACGGGAGGGCGGGAGACCCAGTACTTC.